This T cell receptor (beta chain) was sequenced for a study of cytomegalovirus exposure and HLA in healthy donors. The CDR3 runs 17 residues. Per the germline V gene, CDR1 is SEHNR and CDR2 is FQNEAQ (reference sequence). Germline trimming cut 3 bases from V and 2 bases from J; bases unmatched to any gene: 10. General study points: Using a false discovery rate of 0.05, a later analysis showed that 15,000 to 20,000 TCR beta sequences were associated with HLA alleles.

This PCR relied on a set of 60 Vbeta primers and 13 Jbeta primers. TCRdb's table, derived via immunoSEQ multiplex PCR, lists solely in-frame clones and lacks some. The table includes around 110,000 clones, roughly a tenth detected once. This clone was seen a few times. The antigen remains unidentified. This rearrangement joins TRBV7-9 to TRBJ2-5, with TRBD1 matching 9 bases. This sequence was found in a man aged 25-40 years in good health and CMV-seronegative. The sample consisted of PBMCs. CDR3 nucleotides: TGTGCCAGCAGCTTTTCCGGGACAGGGTATGGGCAAGAGACCCAGTACTTC. Encoded protein: CASSFSGTGYGQETQYF.